The 16 T cell receptor beta chains presented below share a single source sample, sequenced in a study of blood T cell repertoires in COVID-19. Libraries were prepared by immunoSEQ multiplex PCR; TCRdb keeps only in-frame clonotypes and omits some of them. The sample has 250,000 to 350,000 clones, approximately 86% seen once. What was sequenced was peripheral blood. These receptors came from a man in his late teens or twenties with active or convalescent COVID-19.

The chain carries TRBV5-8 and TRBJ2-3; D ambiguous. The CDR3 runs 16 residues. CDR1 is SGHTS, CDR2 YDEGEE, per germline. Trimming removed 0 bases from V and 2 bases from J, with 13 bases in between. The CDR3 here is CASSLGSTRTTDTQYF. CDR3 sequence (DNA): TGTGCCAGCAGCTTGGGAAGCACGAGAACCACAGATACGCAGTATTTT.

Details on this clone: This specimen includes other DNA sequences encoding the same CDR3. The chain employs TRBV9 and TRBJ1-1; D is ambiguous. The V gene's germline CDR1 is SGDLS and CDR2 YYNGEE. CDR3 length equals 14 residues. With 0 bases removed from V and 0 bases from J, the gap between germline ends came to 6 bases. The chain's CDR3 is CASSVGGMNTEAFF. The CDR3 DNA reads TGTGCCAGCAGCGTAGGCGGAATGAACACTGAAGCTTTCTTT. The whole variable domain, filled in from reference TRBV9 and TRBJ1-1, reads DSGVTQTPKHLITATGQRVTLRCSPRSGDLSVYWYQQSLDQGLQFLIQYYNGEERAKGNILERFSAQQFPDLHSELNLSSLELGDSALYFCASSVGGMNTEAFFGQGTRLTVV.

J is TRBJ1-2 and V is TRBV19; 10 bases match TRBD1. The germline gives CDR1 LNHDA, CDR2 SQIVND (reference sequence). V lost 6 bases to trimming and J lost 3 bases; unmatched junction nucleotides: 4. The CDR3 has 14 residues. The CDR3 DNA sequence: TGTGCCAGTAGGGGGACAGGGGTTCACTATGGCTACACCTTC. It specifies CASRGTGVHYGYTF.

The rearrangement uses TRBV9 and TRBJ2-1; 15 bases fit TRBD2. With V trimmed by 3 bases and J by 7 bases, 8 bases remained unmatched. CDR3 length equals 17 residues. Per germline, CDR1 SGDLS and CDR2 YYNGEE. The CDR3 DNA reads as TGTGCCAGCAGCGACCGGACTAGCGGGGGGGCCGGTAATGAGCAGTTCTTC. This sequence encodes CASSDRTSGGAGNEQFF.

CDR3 bases: TGCAGCGTTGAAACCGGCCGACAGCGACTGACCTACAATGAGCAGTTCTTC. This codes for CSVETGRQRLTYNEQFF. This chain links TRBV29-1 with TRBJ2-1; D may be TRBD1 (5 bases). Germline-derived CDR1 and CDR2 are SQVTM and ANQGSEA. CDR3 length: 17 residues. With 2 bases removed from V and 2 bases from J, the gap between germline ends came to 19 bases.

This clone was observed a single time. The gene calls are TRBV7-2 and TRBJ1-2; D perhaps matches TRBD1 (5 bases). The V end lost 0 bases, the J end lost 8 bases, and 22 bases lay between the germline ends. The CDR3 consists of 17 residues. Germline CDR1 is SGHTA and CDR2 is FQGNSA. CDR3 region: CASSLAPHKPGAGGYTF. The CDR3 DNA reads TGTGCCAGCAGCTTAGCTCCGCATAAGCCCGGGGCGGGAGGCTACACCTTC.

The DNA for the CDR3 is TGCGCCAGCAGCCGCAATCCGGGGGGGACTAATGAAAAACTGTTTTTT. This translates into CASSRNPGGTNEKLFF. The V and J genes are TRBV4-3 and TRBJ1-4; D possibly corresponds to TRBD1 (5 bases). Trimming stripped 4 bases from V and 2 bases from J, with 14 bases between. CDR1 and CDR2 (germline): LGHNA, YSLEER. The CDR3 length is 16 residues.

The chain combines TRBV18 with TRBJ1-1, with a possible D match to TRBD1 (5 bases). Germline CDR1 KGHSH, CDR2 LQKENI. The CDR3 spans 13 residues. Trimming stripped 5 bases from V and 6 bases from J, with 13 bases between. The chain's CDR3 is CASSRDSAAEAFF. CDR3 nucleotides: TGTGCCAGCTCAAGAGACAGCGCCGCTGAAGCTTTCTTT.

This clone was counted a few times. The chain combines TRBV6-2 or TRBV6-3 with TRBJ2-7; D not certain. V was shortened by 0 bases and J by 7 bases, with 10 bases between the two germline ends. CDR3 length: 13 amino acids. Germline V gene lookup returns CDR1 MNHEY and CDR2 SVGEGT. CDR3: CASSYSILGEQYF. The CDR3 coding sequence is TGTGCCAGCAGTTACTCGATCCTAGGAGAGCAGTACTTC.

The rearrangement links TRBV5-1 to TRBJ2-2; 8 positions agree with TRBD2. There are 16 residues in the CDR3. Trimming removed 1 base from V and 4 bases from J; junction bases left unmatched: 6. Germline CDR1 and CDR2: SGHRS and YFSETQ. The CDR3 sequence: CASSLKAGGATGELFF. The CDR3 bases are TGCGCCAGCAGCTTGAAGGCGGGGGGTGCCACCGGGGAGCTGTTTTTT.

The chain is built from TRBV5-1 and TRBJ2-3; D may be TRBD2 (6 bases). Germline lookup yields CDR1 SGHRS and CDR2 YFSETQ. CDR3 length equals 16 residues. V gave up 4 bases and J gave up 0 bases, with 15 bases separating them. CDR3 bases: TGCGCCAGCAGCCCGAGGAGGGCGGGGAGCACAGATACGCAGTATTTT. This codes for CASSPRRAGSTDTQYF. The whole variable domain, filled in from reference TRBV5-1 and TRBJ2-3, reads KAGVTQTPRYLIKTRGQQVTLSCSPISGHRSVSWYQQTPGQGLQFLFEYFSETQRNKGNFPGRFSGRQFSNSRSEMNVSTLELGDSALYLCASSPRRAGSTDTQYFGPGTRLTVL.

V usage is TRBV19 and J usage is TRBJ1-1, with a weak D call TRBD1 (6 bases). Trimming stripped 7 bases from V and 1 base from J, with 16 bases between. This CDR3 spans 15 amino acids. The V gene's germline CDR1 is LNHDA and CDR2 SQIVND (reference sequence). CDR3 region: CASINRQAGNTEAFF. CDR3 DNA sequence: TGTGCCAGTATCAATAGACAGGCCGGGAACACTGAAGCTTTCTTT.

The chain uses TRBV12-5 and TRBJ1-2, with 9 nucleotides matching TRBD1. Trimming at V came to 3 bases and at J to 5 bases, leaving 4 bases not matched to a gene. The CDR3 length is 14 residues. The germline CDR1 and CDR2 sequences are LGHNT and FRNRAP. The CDR3 DNA is TGTGCTAGTGGTTTCGAGACAGGGGGGTATGGCTACACCTTC. Translation gives CASGFETGGYGYTF.

The chain joins TRBV10-2 to TRBJ1-6; possible D gene TRBD1, 5 bases. The CDR3 contains 15 residues. V dropped 6 bases and J dropped 0 bases, with 9 bases sitting between them. Germline-derived CDR1 and CDR2 are WSHSY and SAAADI. CDR3 DNA: TGCGCCAGCAGAATTGACAGCTCCTATAATTCACCCCTCCACTTT. Protein sequence: CASRIDSSYNSPLHF.

This chain links TRBV7-9 with TRBJ1-1; D gene uncertain. V lost 5 bases to trimming and J lost 1 base, with 8 bases between them. Germline V lookup: CDR1 SEHNR, CDR2 FQNEAQ (reference sequence). This CDR3 comprises 13 residues. In DNA form, the CDR3 reads TGTGCCAGCAGCCTAAGAGGGAACACTGAAGCTTTCTTT. Its translation: CASSLRGNTEAFF.

This clone occurred a few times. The chain is built from TRBV10-2 and TRBJ2-7; TRBD1 matches 8 bases. Looked up from germline, CDR1 is WSHSY and CDR2 is SAAADI. The CDR3 loop spans 15 amino acids. Trimming took 8 bases from V and 3 from J; bases not matched to a gene: 12. The CDR3 DNA sequence: TGCGCCAGCGAACCTCGGACAGGGTTAAGCTACGAGCAGTACTTC. As protein: CASEPRTGLSYEQYF.